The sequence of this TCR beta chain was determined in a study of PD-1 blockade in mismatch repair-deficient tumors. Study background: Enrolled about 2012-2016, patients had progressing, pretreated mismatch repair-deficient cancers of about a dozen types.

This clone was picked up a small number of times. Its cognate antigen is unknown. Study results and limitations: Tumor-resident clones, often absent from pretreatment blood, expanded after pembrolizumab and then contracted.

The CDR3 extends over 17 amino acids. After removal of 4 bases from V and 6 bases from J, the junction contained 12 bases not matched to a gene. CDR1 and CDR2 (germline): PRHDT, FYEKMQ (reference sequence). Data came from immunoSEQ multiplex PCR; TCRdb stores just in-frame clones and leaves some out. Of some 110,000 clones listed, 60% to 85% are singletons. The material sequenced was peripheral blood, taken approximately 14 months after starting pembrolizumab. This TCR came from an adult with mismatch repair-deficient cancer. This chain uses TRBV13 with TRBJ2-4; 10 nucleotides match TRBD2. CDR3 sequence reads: CASSSGGAGGPRNIQYF. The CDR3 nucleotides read TGTGCCAGCAGCTCTGGGGGAGCGGGAGGGCCGAGAAACATTCAGTACTTC.